These T cell receptor beta chains were read from a single sample in a study of CD8+CD57+ T cells in acquired aplastic anemia. TCRdb called the reads again in MiXCR, with one record for every CDR3 protein. Found here are some 150,000 distinct CDR3 sequences, 71% of them singletons; the top ten hold 40% to 55%. Sequenced material: sorted CD4+, CD8+, or CD8+CD57+ T cells (not recorded which) from PBMCs. Receptor source: a human donor with aplastic anemia. Each CDR3 is given without its conserved first and last residue. Each record gives: V gene, J gene, CDR3 length, CDR3 protein.

TRBV20-1	TRBJ1-1	9	SAMRNTEAF
TRBV5-6	TRBJ2-1	13	ASSLGNVGYNEQF
TRBV5-4	TRBJ1-2	14	ASSLLAQGDLNGYT
TRBV7-4	TRBJ2-1	9	ASGLLLEQF
TRBV29-1	TRBJ2-5	10	SVDEQQETQY
TRBV10-3	TRBJ1-2	10	ATQDSLYGYT
TRBV7-8	TRBJ1-6	12	ASSYRTDNSPLH
TRBV10-2	TRBJ1-4	10	ASSGQGEKLF
TRBV2	TRBJ1-1	11	ASSSPGPSAAF
TRBV10-3	TRBJ1-2	12	AISEGGFNYGYT
TRBV29-1	TRBJ2-3	14	SVEGAGNPGPDTQY
TRBV25-1	TRBJ2-5	9	ASSAAETQY
TRBV2	TRBJ2-1	15	ASSGTGGLAGEDEQF
TRBV6-6	TRBJ1-2	11	ASSSGTDYGYT
TRBV7-2	TRBJ2-7	13	ASSLESGSTYEQY
TRBV24-1	TRBJ2-7	13	ATSDRGQGIYEQY
TRBV10-3	TRBJ2-7	12	AISESNLGGDQY
TRBV5-5	TRBJ2-5	13	ASSLVVRERETQY
TRBV2	TRBJ1-1	13	ASSRDREKNTEAF
TRBV4-2	TRBJ2-7	13	ASSQGALGSYEQY
TRBV20-1	TRBJ1-2	13	SASHGGSANYGYT
TRBV10-1	TRBJ1-6	10	ASSAGNSPLH
TRBV15	TRBJ2-7	13	ATSRVNRGSYEQY
TRBV10-3	TRBJ2-3	15	AISGGQGAIGTDTQY
TRBV7-8	TRBJ1-4	14	ASSSNTAGVNEKLF
TRBV20-1	TRBJ1-5	11	SARGGGGQPQH
TRBV4-1	TRBJ2-5	12	ASSPVGGAETQY
TRBV10-3	TRBJ1-4	13	AISESGATNEKLF
TRBV7-7	TRBJ1-1	11	ASSDGLGTEAF
TRBV7-9	TRBJ1-3	14	ASSLKYRESGNTIY
TRBV5-1	TRBJ2-2	12	ASIGQTNTGELF
TRBV11-1	TRBJ2-7	13	ASSLTRGDLHEQY
TRBV24-1	TRBJ2-6	16	ATSDLPHVGSGANVLT
TRBV6-4	TRBJ2-3	12	ASSPSGNTDTQY
TRBV7-6	TRBJ2-2	16	ASSLARGGTGGTGELF
TRBV7-9	TRBJ2-7	12	AWNPTGALHEQY
TRBV7-9	TRBJ2-7	12	ASSLAARGYEQY
TRBV10-1	TRBJ2-7	13	AGHRPGLAVYEQY
TRBV20-1	TRBJ2-5	13	SAPPSLGPSLNQY
TRBV4-3	TRBJ1-4	13	ASSQDPETNEKLF
TRBV14	TRBJ2-5	11	ASSPRLKETQY
TRBV2	TRBJ2-1	12	ASSLAGENNEQF
TRBV20-1	TRBJ1-2	10	SAREAGDGYT
TRBV15	TRBJ1-4	12	ATSSGTGDEKLF
TRBV9	TRBJ1-2	12	ASSDTGGNYGYT
TRBV10-3	TRBJ2-1	11	AISDLGADEQF
TRBV9	TRBJ2-1	9	ASSGNNEQF
TRBV20-1	TRBJ2-3	11	SAPDRVTDTQY
TRBV15	TRBJ2-7	13	ATSRSDRVFGEQY